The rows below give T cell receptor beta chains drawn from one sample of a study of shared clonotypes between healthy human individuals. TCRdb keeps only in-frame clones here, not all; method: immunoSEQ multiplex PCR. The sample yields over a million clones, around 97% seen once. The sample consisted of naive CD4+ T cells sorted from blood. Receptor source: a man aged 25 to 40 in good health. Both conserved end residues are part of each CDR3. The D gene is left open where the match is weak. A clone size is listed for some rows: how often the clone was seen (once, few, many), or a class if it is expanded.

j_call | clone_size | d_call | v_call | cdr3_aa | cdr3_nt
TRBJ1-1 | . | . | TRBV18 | CASSPKEGGAAFF | TGTGCCAGCTCACCAAAGGAGGGAGGAGCGGCTTTCTTT
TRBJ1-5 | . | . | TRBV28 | CASTMGTTPLGNQPQHF | TGTGCCAGCACTATGGGGACCACCCCGCTTGGCAATCAGCCCCAGCATTTT
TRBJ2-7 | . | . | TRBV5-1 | CASSLPSYEQYF | TGCGCCAGCAGCTTGCCTAGCTACGAGCAGTACTTC
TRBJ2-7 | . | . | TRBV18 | CASSLRRGIRNEQYF | TGTGCCAGCTCACTCAGGAGGGGGATTCGGAACGAGCAGTACTTC
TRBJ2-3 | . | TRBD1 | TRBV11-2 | CASSLWVQGSDTQYF | TGTGCCAGCAGCTTATGGGTACAGGGGTCAGATACGCAGTATTTT
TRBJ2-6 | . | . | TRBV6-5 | CASSYAFSGANVLTF | TGTGCCAGCAGTTACGCCTTCTCTGGGGCCAACGTCCTGACTTTC
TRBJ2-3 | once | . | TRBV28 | CASSLFREFTDTQYF | TGTGCCAGCAGTTTATTCAGGGAATTCACAGATACGCAGTATTTT
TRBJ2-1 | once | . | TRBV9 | CASSADYMVYNEQFF | TGTGCCAGCAGCGCCGACTATATGGTATACAATGAGCAGTTCTTC
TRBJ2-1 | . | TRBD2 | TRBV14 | CASSQVRTSGRVYNEQFF | TGTGCCAGCAGCCAAGTGAGGACTAGCGGGAGGGTGTACAATGAGCAGTTCTTC
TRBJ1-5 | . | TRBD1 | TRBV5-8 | CASKGQGYSNQPQHF | TGTGCCAGCAAAGGACAGGGCTATAGCAATCAGCCCCAGCATTTT
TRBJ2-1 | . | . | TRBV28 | CASSLYRGVSSYNEQFF | TGTGCCAGCAGTTTATATCGAGGGGTCAGCTCCTACAATGAGCAGTTCTTC
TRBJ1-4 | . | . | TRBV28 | CASSPRPEKLFF | TGTGCCAGCAGTCCCCGGCCTGAAAAACTGTTTTTT
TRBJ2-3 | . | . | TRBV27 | CASSFKDDTQYF | TGTGCCAGCAGTTTCAAGGACGATACGCAGTATTTT
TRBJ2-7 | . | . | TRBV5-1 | CASSFGTASSYEQYF | TGCGCCAGCAGCTTCGGGACCGCGAGCTCCTACGAGCAGTACTTC
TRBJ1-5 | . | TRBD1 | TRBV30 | CAWSLAGGQPQHF | TGTGCCTGGAGTTTGGCAGGGGGTCAGCCCCAGCATTTT
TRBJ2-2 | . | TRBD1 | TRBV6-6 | CASSYFRGLNTGELFF | TGTGCCAGCAGTTACTTCAGGGGGCTTAACACCGGGGAGCTGTTTTTT
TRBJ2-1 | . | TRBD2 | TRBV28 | CASRFPGLASNNEQFF | TGTGCCAGCAGATTTCCCGGACTAGCGTCGAACAATGAGCAGTTCTTC
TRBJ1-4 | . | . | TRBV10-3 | CAISEFSQATNEKLFF | TGTGCCATCAGTGAGTTTTCACAGGCAACTAATGAAAAACTGTTTTTT
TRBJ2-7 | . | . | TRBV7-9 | CASSLGGETSYEQYF | TGTGCCAGCAGCTTAGGAGGGGAAACCTCCTACGAGCAGTACTTC
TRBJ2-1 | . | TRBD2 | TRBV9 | CASSARGPSGSVNEQFF | TGTGCCAGCAGCGCAAGAGGCCCTAGCGGGAGTGTGAATGAGCAGTTCTTC
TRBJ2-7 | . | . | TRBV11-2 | CASSPTKSYEQYF | TGTGCCAGCAGCCCGACGAAGTCCTACGAGCAGTACTTC
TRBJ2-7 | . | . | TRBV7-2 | CASSPGYSSSYEQYF | TGTGCCAGCAGCCCCGGTTACTCCAGCTCCTACGAGCAGTACTTC
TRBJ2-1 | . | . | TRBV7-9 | CASSLGSSEQFF | TGTGCCAGCAGCCTTGGGAGCAGTGAGCAGTTCTTC
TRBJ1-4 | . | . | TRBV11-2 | CASSLDLHEKLFF | TGTGCCAGCAGCTTAGATCTTCATGAAAAACTGTTTTTT
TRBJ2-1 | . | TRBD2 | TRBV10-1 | CASSEQGGYNEQFF | TGCGCCAGCAGTGAGCAGGGAGGGTACAATGAGCAGTTCTTC
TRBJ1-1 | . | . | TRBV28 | CASSDSTGNTEAFF | TGTGCCAGCAGTGACTCGACTGGGAACACTGAAGCTTTCTTT
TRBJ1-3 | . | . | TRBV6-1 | CASSEVHPGNTIYF | TGTGCCAGCAGTGAAGTCCACCCTGGAAACACCATATATTTT
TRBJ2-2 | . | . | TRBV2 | CASSITGKVTGELFF | TGTGCCAGCAGTATAACAGGGAAGGTCACCGGGGAGCTGTTTTTT
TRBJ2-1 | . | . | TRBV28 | CASTPPGHLYNEQFF | TGTGCCAGCACCCCACCGGGACACCTCTACAATGAGCAGTTCTTC
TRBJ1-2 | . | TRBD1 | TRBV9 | CASSSTDRGNNYGYTF | TGTGCCAGCAGCTCCACGGACAGGGGAAATAACTATGGCTACACCTTC
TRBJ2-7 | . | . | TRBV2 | CASRTLADYEQYF | TGTGCCAGCCGGACCCTTGCTGACTACGAGCAGTACTTC
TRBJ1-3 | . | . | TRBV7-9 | CASSPPGRAGFTTGNTIYF | TGTGCCAGCAGCCCACCCGGTCGGGCAGGGTTTACGACTGGAAACACCATATATTTT
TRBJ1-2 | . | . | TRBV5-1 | CASSPIGTRHGYTF | TGCGCCAGCAGTCCGATAGGGACCAGGCATGGCTACACCTTC
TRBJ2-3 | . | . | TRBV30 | CAWSNPPTSTWGDTQYF | TGTGCCTGGAGTAACCCGCCGACTAGTACGTGGGGAGATACGCAGTATTTT
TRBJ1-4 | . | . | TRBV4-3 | CASSQEQGRAEKLFF | TGCGCCAGCAGCCAAGAACAAGGGAGGGCGGAAAAACTGTTTTTT
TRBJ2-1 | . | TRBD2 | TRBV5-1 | CASSLRATSGPYNEQFF | TGCGCCAGCAGCTTGCGGGCTACTAGCGGACCATACAATGAGCAGTTCTTC
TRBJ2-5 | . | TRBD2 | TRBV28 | CASSLAGLEETQYF | TGTGCCAGCAGCCTGGCGGGACTAGAAGAGACCCAGTACTTC
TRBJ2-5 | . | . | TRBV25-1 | CASTHGNSKGGQETQYF | TGTGCCAGCACTCACGGAAACTCGAAGGGGGGACAAGAGACCCAGTACTTC
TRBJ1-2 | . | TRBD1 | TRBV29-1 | CSVGQGEYGYTF | TGCAGCGTTGGACAGGGGGAGTATGGCTACACCTTC
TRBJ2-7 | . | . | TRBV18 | CASSREPGVEQYF | TGTGCCAGCTCACGGGAGCCAGGGGTCGAGCAGTACTTC
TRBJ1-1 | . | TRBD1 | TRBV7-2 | CASSLTGVTEAFF | TGTGCCAGCAGCTTGACAGGGGTTACTGAAGCTTTCTTT
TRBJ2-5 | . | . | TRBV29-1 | CSVGRRGETQYF | TGCAGCGTCGGACGCCGCGGGGAGACCCAGTACTTC
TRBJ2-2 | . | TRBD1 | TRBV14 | CASSRRGQGNTGELFF | TGTGCCAGCAGTCGGAGGGGACAGGGGAACACCGGGGAGCTGTTTTTT
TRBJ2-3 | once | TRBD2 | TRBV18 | CASSLRLAGEFTMREDTQYF | TGTGCCAGCTCACTGCGACTAGCGGGAGAGTTCACAATGAGGGAGGATACGCAGTATTTT
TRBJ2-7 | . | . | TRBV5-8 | CASSYKLSYEQYF | TGTGCCAGCAGTTACAAGCTCTCCTACGAGCAGTACTTC
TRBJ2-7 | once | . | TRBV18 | CASSPLRGIPNYEQYF | TGTGCCAGCTCACCACTTCGCGGGATCCCTAACTACGAGCAGTACTTC